This TCR beta chain comes out of a study of T cell responses to AZD1222 COVID-19 vaccine. Findings and caveats of the study: CD4 TCRs covered the whole spike, strongest at regions 160-218 and 743-854. Donors were mostly white British, more females; clonal diversity possibly underestimated.

This table comes from immunoSEQ multiplex PCR, and its TCRdb copy is limited to in-frame clones, with some not included. This table has over 150,000 clones, over 75% appearing once. As to this clone: Its antigen is not identified.

Deletions cut 5 bases from V and 5 bases from J, with 15 bases between. Germline V CDR1 and CDR2: LNHDA, SQIVND (reference sequence). The CDR3 totals 14 residues. The receptor was isolated from an adult in good health. The gene calls are TRBV19 and TRBJ1-1, with a tentative D call TRBD1 (6 bases). Sequencing used peripheral blood, obtained on day 0 of AZD1222 vaccination. The CDR3 protein is CASSVRGGGTEAFF. The CDR3 DNA reads as TGTGCCAGTAGTGTTCGAGGGGGTGGTACTGAAGCTTTCTTT.